This T cell receptor beta chain is from a study of T cells in Graves' hyperthyroidism and ophthalmopathy. Whole-study results and caveats: Blood also held most thyroid clonotypes expanded beyond 0.001.

Researchers amplified the TCR beta CDR3 regions from RNA transcripts. The primer set for the first-round RT-PCR of the TCR CDR3 was HTBI. TCRdb processed the multiplex PCR reads anew with MiXCR; each CDR3 protein has one entry. The sample lists roughly 170,000 distinct CDR3 sequences; roughly 10% were seen once. The diagnostic basis comprised clinical symptoms, serum thyroxine and TRAb, thyroid ultrasound and orbital computed tomography. This clonotype was recorded many times. Its antigen is currently unknown. Input material: blood. This TCR derives from a woman between 18 and 30 years old with Graves' hyperthyroidism that later progressed to Graves' ophthalmopathy.

CDR3 DNA sequence: TGTGCCAGCAGGGACACCGGGGAGCTGTTTTTT. As protein: CASRDTGELFF. The V call is TRBV6-1, the J call TRBJ2-2; unclear D gene. This CDR3 contains 11 residues. Germline-derived CDR1 and CDR2 are MNHNS and SASEGT. V was pared by 6 bases and J by 3 bases, with 2 bases between.